This TCR beta chain was recovered during a study of molecular identifiers for immune sequencing clone quantification. Overall study: The replicates split RNA from roughly 20,000 or 100,000 naive CD8 cells five ways and sequenced four.

Points on this clonotype: The antigen remains undetermined. A much larger clone sits a single nucleotide away, making a read error possible.

Germline values: CDR1 MNHNS, CDR2 SASEGT. The CDR3 length is 14 residues. General observations from the study: Amid over 900,000 naive cells, spiked Jurkat TCR RNA from one cell was reportedly still detectable.

In preparing bulk TCR libraries, previously described methods and listed TCR primers were used. One entry per CDR3 protein, called by TCRdb with MiXCR from the PCR reads. The sample holds roughly 93,000 distinct CDR3 sequences, roughly 20% seen once. CD8+CD4-CCR7+CD45RA+ sorting gave the naive CD8 T cells. Sequencing used naive CD8+ T cells from blood, with Jurkat cell RNA spiked in. The subset: FACS-sorted CD8+CD4-CCR7+CD45RA+ naive T cells. The chain employs TRBV6-1 and TRBJ2-7; possibly TRBD2 for D (6 bases). The sequence was collected from a human donor in good health. Some libraries in this study had Jurkat cell RNA spiked in. CDR3 nucleotides: TGTGCCGGCAGCCGGCGGGAAGGAGAATCCGAGCAGTACTTC. Its protein is CAGSRREGESEQYF.